This section outlines one TCR beta chain sequence together with its context. Its target is not known. The assay was immunoSEQ multiplex PCR, and TCRdb's table has in-frame clones only and misses some. The table shows 80,000 to 130,000 clones, with about 86% occurring only once. V lost 6 bases and J lost 9, with 21 bases in between. Per germline, CDR1 KGHSH and CDR2 LQKENI. This CDR3 contains 16 residues. The entry originates in a study of T cell responses to AZD1222 COVID-19 vaccine. Findings of the study overall: Rises in breadth and depth of Spike-specific TCRs came after two AZD1222 doses. Spike-wide coverage was observed for vaccine-associated CD4 TCRs, with dominant responses at 160-218 and 743-854. Repertoire sampling happened only post peak T cell response. Close to half of all spike-specific TCRs reportedly target regions of the variants that are unmutated.

This sample comprised peripheral blood, obtained on day 0 of AZD1222 vaccination. The chain links TRBV18 to TRBJ1-6; no reliable D call. The source is an adult in good health. CDR3 coding DNA: TGTGCCAGCTCGCGAATACAGAATTCGGATTTTTCACCCCTCCACTTT. As protein: CASSRIQNSDFSPLHF.